This TCR beta chain originates from a study of CD8 T cells in ankylosing spondylitis. The CDR3 sequence is 13 residues long. Germline-derived CDR1 and CDR2 are LNHDA and SQIVND (reference sequence). V shed 3 bases and J shed 0 bases, with 5 bases lying between them. Notes on the study in general: Within ankylosing spondylitis blood, a TCR beta motif made up of several highly homologous variants appeared to be characteristic. Earlier work had already found some motif variants in reactive arthritis synovial fluid and blood.

Notes on this clonotype: Antigen unknown.

Using quantitative 5'-RACE with molecular barcodes, the authors made TCR beta libraries. From the 5' RACE reads, TCRdb called clonotypes with MiXCR, one entry per CDR3 protein. The table lists 250,000 to 400,000 distinct CDR3 sequences, 9.5% to 13% of them singletons. Source material: blood, either unsorted or a sorted T cell fraction (not recorded which). The gene calls are TRBV19 and TRBJ1-1; D is undetermined. The clonotype originates from a female donor with ankylosing spondylitis or in good health (not recorded which). CDR3 in amino acids: CASSISLNTEAFF. The CDR3 region has the DNA TGTGCCAGTAGTATCTCTTTGAACACTGAAGCTTTCTTT.